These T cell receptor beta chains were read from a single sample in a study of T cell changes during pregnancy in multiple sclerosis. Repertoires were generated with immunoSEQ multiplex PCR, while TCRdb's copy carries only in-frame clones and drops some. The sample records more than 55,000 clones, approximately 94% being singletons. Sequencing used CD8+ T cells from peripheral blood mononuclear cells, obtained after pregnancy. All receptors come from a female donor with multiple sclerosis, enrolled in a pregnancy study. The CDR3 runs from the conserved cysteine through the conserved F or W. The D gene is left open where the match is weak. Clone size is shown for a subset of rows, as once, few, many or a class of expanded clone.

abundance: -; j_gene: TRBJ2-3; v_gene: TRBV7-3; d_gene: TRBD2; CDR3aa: CASSKGLAGASDTQYF; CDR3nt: TGTGCCAGCAGCAAGGGACTAGCGGGAGCGTCAGATACGCAGTATTTT
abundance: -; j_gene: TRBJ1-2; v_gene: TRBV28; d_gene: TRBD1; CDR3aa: CASSLGPGQGYGYTF; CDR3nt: TGTGCCAGCAGTTTAGGCCCGGGACAGGGTTATGGCTACACCTTC
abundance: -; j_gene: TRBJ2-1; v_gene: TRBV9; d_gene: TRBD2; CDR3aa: CASSVGGAGGYNEQFF; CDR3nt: TGTGCCAGCAGCGTAGGAGGAGCGGGGGGCTACAATGAGCAGTTCTTC
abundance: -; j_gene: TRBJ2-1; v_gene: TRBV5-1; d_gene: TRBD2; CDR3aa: CASSFGLAKYNEQFF; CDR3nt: TGCGCCAGCAGCTTCGGACTAGCGAAATACAATGAGCAGTTCTTC
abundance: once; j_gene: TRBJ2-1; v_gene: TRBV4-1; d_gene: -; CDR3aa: CASSPLIGLHNEQFF; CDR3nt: TGCGCCAGCAGCCCCCTTATCGGACTGCACAATGAGCAGTTCTTC
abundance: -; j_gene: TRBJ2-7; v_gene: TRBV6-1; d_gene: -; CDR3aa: CASSSSGSYEQYF; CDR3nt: TGTGCCAGCTCTTCCTCGGGTTCCTACGAGCAGTACTTC
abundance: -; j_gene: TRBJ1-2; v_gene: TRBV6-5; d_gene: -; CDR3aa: CASSYERGDGYTF; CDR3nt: TGTGCCAGCAGTTACGAACGGGGGGATGGCTACACCTTC
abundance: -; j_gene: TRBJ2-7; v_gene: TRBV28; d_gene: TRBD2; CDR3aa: CATDGLAGASSTYEQYF; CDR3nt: TGTGCCACCGATGGACTAGCGGGAGCCAGCTCTACCTACGAGCAGTACTTC
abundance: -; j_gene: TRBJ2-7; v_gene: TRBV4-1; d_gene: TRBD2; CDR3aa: CASSQEALALAYEQYF; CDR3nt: TGCGCCAGCAGCCAAGAAGCACTAGCGTTAGCCTACGAGCAGTACTTC
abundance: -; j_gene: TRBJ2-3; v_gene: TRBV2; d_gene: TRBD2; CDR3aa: CASASGRITDTQYF; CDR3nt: TGTGCCAGCGCCAGCGGGAGGATCACAGATACGCAGTATTTT
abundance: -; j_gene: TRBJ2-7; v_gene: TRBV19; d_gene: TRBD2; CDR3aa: CASSTGSGGEQYF; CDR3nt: TGTGCCAGTAGTACGGGGTCCGGGGGGGAGCAGTACTTC
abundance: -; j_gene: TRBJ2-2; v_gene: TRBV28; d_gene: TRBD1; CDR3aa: CASTLDRGDTGELFF; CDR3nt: TGTGCCAGCACCCTTGACAGGGGGGACACCGGGGAGCTGTTTTTT
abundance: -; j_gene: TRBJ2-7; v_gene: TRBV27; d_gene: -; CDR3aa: CASSFRGGRPEQYF; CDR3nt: TGTGCCAGCAGTTTTAGGGGGGGTCGCCCCGAGCAGTACTTC
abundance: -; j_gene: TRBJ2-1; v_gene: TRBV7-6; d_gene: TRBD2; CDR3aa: CASSSPPSGRNEQFF; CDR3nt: TGTGCCAGCAGCTCCCCTCCTAGCGGGAGAAATGAGCAGTTCTTC
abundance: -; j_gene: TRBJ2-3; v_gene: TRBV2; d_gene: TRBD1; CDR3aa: CASTDPLTGVTDTQYF; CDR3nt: TGTGCCAGCACCGATCCCCTAACAGGGGTCACAGATACGCAGTATTTT
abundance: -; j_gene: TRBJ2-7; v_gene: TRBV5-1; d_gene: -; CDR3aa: CASSGADSYEQYF; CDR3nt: TGCGCCAGCAGCGGAGCAGACTCCTACGAGCAGTACTTC
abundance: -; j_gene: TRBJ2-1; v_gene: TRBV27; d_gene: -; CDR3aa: CASIPQGRAVYNEQFF; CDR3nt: TGTGCCAGCATCCCCCAGGGGAGGGCCGTCTACAATGAGCAGTTCTTC
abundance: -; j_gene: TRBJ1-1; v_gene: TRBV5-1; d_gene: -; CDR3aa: CASSLEGENTEAFF; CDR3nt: TGCGCCAGCAGCTTGGAGGGGGAGAACACTGAAGCTTTCTTT
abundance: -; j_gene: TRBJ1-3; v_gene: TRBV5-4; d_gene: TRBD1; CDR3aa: CASSLDRGPGNTIYF; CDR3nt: TGTGCCAGCAGCCTCGACAGGGGACCTGGAAACACCATATATTTT
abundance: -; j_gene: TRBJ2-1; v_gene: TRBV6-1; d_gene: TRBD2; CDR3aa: CASRREGGPLEQFF; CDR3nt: TGTGCCAGCAGGAGGGAGGGAGGGCCATTGGAGCAGTTCTTC
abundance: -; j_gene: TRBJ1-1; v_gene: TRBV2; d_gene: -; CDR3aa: CASSEGRGTEAFF; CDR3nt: TGTGCCAGCAGTGAAGGGCGGGGCACTGAAGCTTTCTTT
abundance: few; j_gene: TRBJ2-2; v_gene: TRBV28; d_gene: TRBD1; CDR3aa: CASSLLRGTGELFF; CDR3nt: TGTGCCAGCAGTCTCCTCAGGGGGACCGGGGAGCTGTTTTTT
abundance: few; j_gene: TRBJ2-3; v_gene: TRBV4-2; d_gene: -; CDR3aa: CASSHNPRVGDTQYF; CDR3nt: TGTGCCAGCAGCCACAACCCCAGGGTGGGCGATACGCAGTATTTT
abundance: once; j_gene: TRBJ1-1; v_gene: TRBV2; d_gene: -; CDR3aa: CGVGGSMNTEAFF; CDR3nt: TGTGGAGTAGGAGGGAGCATGAACACTGAAGCTTTCTTT
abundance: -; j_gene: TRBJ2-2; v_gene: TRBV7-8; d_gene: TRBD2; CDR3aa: CASSLATSGRGAAGELFF; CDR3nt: TGTGCCAGCAGCTTAGCGACTAGCGGGAGGGGGGCCGCCGGGGAGCTGTTTTTT
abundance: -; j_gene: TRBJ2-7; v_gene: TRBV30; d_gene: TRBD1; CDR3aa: CAWSVGTGYEQYF; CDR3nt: TGTGCCTGGAGTGTGGGGACAGGCTACGAGCAGTACTTC
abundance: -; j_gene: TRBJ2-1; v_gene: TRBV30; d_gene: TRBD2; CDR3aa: CAWTSSGRNNEQFF; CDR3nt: TGTGCCTGGACTTCTAGCGGGAGAAACAATGAGCAGTTCTTC
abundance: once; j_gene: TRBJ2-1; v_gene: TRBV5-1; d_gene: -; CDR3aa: CASGQGIALTAGNEQFF; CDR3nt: TGCGCCAGCGGGCAGGGAATAGCCCTTACTGCGGGGAATGAGCAGTTCTTC
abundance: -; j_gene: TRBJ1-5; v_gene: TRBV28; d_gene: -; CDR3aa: CASTLGNRYFQPQHF; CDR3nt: TGTGCCAGCACCCTAGGAAACAGGTATTTCCAGCCCCAGCATTTT
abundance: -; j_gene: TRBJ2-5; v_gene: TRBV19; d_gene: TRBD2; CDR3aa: CASSIGLAGGLETQYF; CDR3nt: TGTGCCAGTAGTATAGGACTAGCGGGAGGATTAGAGACCCAGTACTTC
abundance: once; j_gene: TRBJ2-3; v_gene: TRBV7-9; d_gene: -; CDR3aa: CASTAPVPPQLDTQYF; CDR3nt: TGTGCCAGCACCGCTCCGGTCCCCCCGCAATTAGATACGCAGTATTTT
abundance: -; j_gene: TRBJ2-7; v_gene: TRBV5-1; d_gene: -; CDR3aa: CASSLTPTGYSYEQYF; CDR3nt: TGCGCCAGCAGCTTGACGCCGACAGGCTACTCCTACGAGCAGTACTTC
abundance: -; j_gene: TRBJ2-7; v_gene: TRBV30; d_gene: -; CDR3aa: CAWSPGTSFSYEQYF; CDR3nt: TGTGCCTGGAGTCCCGGGACATCATTCTCCTACGAGCAGTACTTC
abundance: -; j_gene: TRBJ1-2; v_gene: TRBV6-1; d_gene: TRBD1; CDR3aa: CASSERGQGAFYGYTF; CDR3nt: TGTGCCAGCAGTGAAAGAGGACAGGGGGCGTTCTATGGCTACACCTTC
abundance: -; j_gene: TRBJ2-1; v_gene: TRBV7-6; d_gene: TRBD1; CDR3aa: CASSLAGRGRFYEQFF; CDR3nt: TGTGCCAGCAGCTTAGCGGGCAGGGGGAGATTCTATGAGCAGTTCTTC
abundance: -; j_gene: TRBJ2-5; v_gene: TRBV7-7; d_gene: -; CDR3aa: CASSFRSAETQYF; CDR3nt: TGTGCCAGCAGCTTCAGGTCGGCAGAGACCCAGTACTTC
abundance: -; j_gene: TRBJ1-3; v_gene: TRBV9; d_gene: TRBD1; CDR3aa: CASSVDGTGLNTIYF; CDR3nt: TGTGCCAGCAGCGTAGATGGGACAGGGTTGAACACCATATATTTT
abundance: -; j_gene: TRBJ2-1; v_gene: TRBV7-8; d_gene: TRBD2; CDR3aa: CASRLTPGTSGSSYNEQFF; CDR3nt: TGTGCCAGCAGACTTACCCCTGGGACTAGCGGGAGCTCCTACAATGAGCAGTTCTTC
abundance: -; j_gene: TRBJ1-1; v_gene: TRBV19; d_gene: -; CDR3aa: CASSMSGTEAFF; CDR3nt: TGTGCCAGTAGTATGAGCGGTACTGAAGCTTTCTTT
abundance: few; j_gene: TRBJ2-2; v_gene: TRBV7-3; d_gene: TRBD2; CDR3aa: CASSPSSLAGASNTGELFF; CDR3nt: TGTGCCAGCAGCCCAAGTTCCCTAGCGGGAGCCTCGAACACCGGGGAGCTGTTTTTT
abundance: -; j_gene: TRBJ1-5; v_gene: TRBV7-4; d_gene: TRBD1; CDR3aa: CASSLVGTGNQPQHF; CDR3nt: TGTGCCAGCAGCTTAGTTGGGACAGGAAATCAGCCCCAGCATTTT
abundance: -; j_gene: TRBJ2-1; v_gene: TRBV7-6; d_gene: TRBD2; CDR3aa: CASSLRTSGRDEQFF; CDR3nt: TGTGCCAGCAGCCTCAGGACTAGCGGGAGGGATGAGCAGTTCTTC
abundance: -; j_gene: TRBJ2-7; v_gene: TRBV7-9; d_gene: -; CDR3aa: CASSSQDTNYEQYF; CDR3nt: TGTGCCAGCAGCTCGCAGGACACAAACTACGAGCAGTACTTC
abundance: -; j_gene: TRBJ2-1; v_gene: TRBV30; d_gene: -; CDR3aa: CAWRALGGPHNEQFF; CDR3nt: TGTGCCTGGAGGGCCCTCGGCGGGCCCCACAATGAGCAGTTCTTC
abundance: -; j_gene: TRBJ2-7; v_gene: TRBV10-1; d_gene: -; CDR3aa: CASSASGRGYNEQYF; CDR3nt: TGCGCCAGCAGTGCGTCCGGTCGAGGGTACAACGAGCAGTACTTC
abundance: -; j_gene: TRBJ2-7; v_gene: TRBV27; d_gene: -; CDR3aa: CASSAQGREQYF; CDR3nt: TGTGCCAGCAGTGCGCAGGGTAGGGAGCAGTACTTC
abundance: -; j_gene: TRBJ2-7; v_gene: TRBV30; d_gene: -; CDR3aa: CAWSVLPFGRTYEQYF; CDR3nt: TGTGCCTGGAGTGTCCTACCTTTCGGGAGAACATACGAGCAGTACTTC
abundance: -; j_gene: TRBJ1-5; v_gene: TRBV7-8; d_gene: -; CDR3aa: CASSLSGVQPQHF; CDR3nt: TGTGCCAGCAGCTTGTCCGGGGTTCAGCCCCAGCATTTT